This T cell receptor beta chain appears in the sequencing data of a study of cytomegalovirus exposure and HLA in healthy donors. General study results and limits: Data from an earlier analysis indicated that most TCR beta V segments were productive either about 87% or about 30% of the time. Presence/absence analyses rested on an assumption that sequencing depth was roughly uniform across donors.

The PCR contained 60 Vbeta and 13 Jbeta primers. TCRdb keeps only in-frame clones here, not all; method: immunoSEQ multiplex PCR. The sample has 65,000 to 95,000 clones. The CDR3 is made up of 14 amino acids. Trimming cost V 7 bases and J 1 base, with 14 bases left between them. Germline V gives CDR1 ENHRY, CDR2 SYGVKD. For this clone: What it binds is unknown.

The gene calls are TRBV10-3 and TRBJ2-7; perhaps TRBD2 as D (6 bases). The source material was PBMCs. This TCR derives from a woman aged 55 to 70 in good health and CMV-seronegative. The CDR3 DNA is TGTGCCATCAAGTCCCGCGGGGTTTCCTACGAGCAGTACTTC. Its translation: CAIKSRGVSYEQYF.